The entry below gives a single TCR beta chain sequence along with its context. Its antigen is not known. The sample originates from a study of PD-1 blockade in classical Hodgkin lymphoma. Findings and caveats of the study: Newly diagnosed patients and complete responders had comparable diversity at baseline. While CD8+ TCR diversity did not rise significantly by C4D1, CD4+ TCR diversity did.

The CDR3 extends over 15 amino acids. Germline V gene lookup returns CDR1 MRHNA and CDR2 SNTAGT. Trimming removed 0 bases from V and 5 bases from J; junction bases left unmatched: 4. No patient escaped relapse after autologous stem cell transplantation, and brentuximab vedotin exposure varied. Patients showed best responses of complete response, partial response or progressive disease. The data were produced by immunoSEQ multiplex PCR, yet TCRdb's version contains in-frame clones alone and is incomplete. The sample has about 13,000 clones; about 82% are singletons. The receptor's source is a human donor with classical Hodgkin lymphoma. The sample was peripheral blood mononuclear cells (PBMCs), taken at baseline. The J gene is TRBJ2-1, the V gene TRBV6-4; TRBD2 agrees at 7 bases. This CDR3 is CASSDSGGSHNEQFF. The CDR3 DNA is TGTGCCAGCAGTGACTCGGGCGGGAGCCACAATGAGCAGTTCTTC.